These 20 T cell receptor beta chains originate from one sample sequenced in a study of T cells in Graves' hyperthyroidism and ophthalmopathy. RNA transcripts provided the source from which TCR beta CDR3 regions were amplified. First-round RT-PCR targeting the TCR CDR3 was performed with the HTBI primer set. TCRdb redid the calling of the multiplex PCR reads with MiXCR, one entry per CDR3 protein. The sample lists 300,000 to 400,000 distinct CDR3 sequences; under 25% were seen once. Sample: blood. The receptors originated from a woman aged 50 to 60 with Graves' hyperthyroidism.

The gene calls are TRBV10-3 and TRBJ2-2, with 8 nucleotides matching TRBD2. V lost 6 bases to trimming and J lost 4 bases; unmatched junction nucleotides: 7. CDR3 length equals 15 residues. Germline assignment: CDR1 ENHRY and CDR2 SYGVKD. CDR3 bases: TGTGCCATCAGCTCTCTAGCGGGCTCCACCGGGGAGCTGTTTTTT. Translated, it gives CAISSLAGSTGELFF.

Ten or more counts support this clonotype. V gene TRBV20-1 combines with J gene TRBJ2-1, with D possibly matching TRBD2 (5 bases). The CDR3 consists of 15 residues. Per the germline V gene, CDR1 is DFQATT and CDR2 is SNEGSKA (reference sequence). V was pared by 6 bases and J by 2 bases, with 17 bases between. CDR3 in DNA: TGCAGTGCGGAGCCCTCACTAGGCGCCTACAATGAGCAGTTCTTC. Residues: CSAEPSLGAYNEQFF.

This clonotype has a handful of counts. The rearrangement joins TRBV7-2 to TRBJ1-4; no clear D. The CDR3 has 13 residues. Germline V CDR1 and CDR2: SGHTA, FQGNSA. With 5 bases removed from V and 8 bases from J, the gap between germline ends came to 12 bases. In DNA form, the CDR3 reads TGTGCCAGCAGCCGCGGTGGAGGAGAAAAACTGTTTTTT. This gives the protein CASSRGGGEKLFF.

In this sample, this clonotype turned up a few times. This sequence joins TRBV5-8 and TRBJ1-1; D is possibly TRBD1 (6 bases). The CDR3 totals 13 residues. Germline V gene sequence: CDR1 SGHTS, CDR2 YDEGEE. Trimming removed 1 base from V and 7 bases from J, with 11 bases in between. CDR3 bases: TGTGCCAGCAGCTTGAGAGACAGGTTTGAAGCTTTCTTT. Its translation is CASSLRDRFEAFF.

This clonotype was observed many times. The rearrangement joins TRBV20-1 to TRBJ1-2, with a weak D call TRBD1 (5 bases). The CDR3 loop spans 14 amino acids. Germline CDR1 and CDR2: DFQATT and SNEGSKA (reference sequence). V was shortened by 2 bases and J by 7 bases, with 17 bases between the two germline ends. DNA for the CDR3: TGCAGTGCTAGACGGCGGGTTTCGGGGGGTGGCTACACCTTC. Its translation: CSARRRVSGGGYTF.

This clonotype was recorded at least ten times. The rearrangement links TRBV11-3 to TRBJ2-4; D ambiguous. Germline loops: CDR1 SGHNT, CDR2 YENEEA. Trimming shortened V by 1 base and J by 9 bases, and 16 bases separated the two germline ends. The CDR3 covers 15 residues. The CDR3 is CASSLVLADESIQYF. In nucleotides, the CDR3 is TGTGCCAGCAGCTTAGTGCTTGCGGACGAGAGCATTCAGTACTTC.

A word on this clonotype: A junction end diverges from the germline sequence, so it may reflect a read error. The rearrangement uses TRBV6-5 and TRBJ2-3; 8 bases map to TRBD2. Per germline, CDR1 MNHEY and CDR2 SVGAGI. This CDR3 comprises 16 residues. The CDR3 here is CASSNSGTRISDTQYF. CDR3 DNA sequence: TGTGCCAGCAGTAACTCCGGGACTAGGATTTCAGATACGCAGTATTTT.

V and J are TRBV6-2 or TRBV6-3 and TRBJ2-3, with 7 bases aligning to TRBD2. V lost 2 bases, J lost 3 bases, and 8 bases stayed unmatched. The V gene's germline CDR1 is MNHEY and CDR2 SVGEGT. This CDR3 spans 16 amino acids. Here the CDR3 DNA reads TGTGCCAGCAGTTACGGTGCGGGAGTGATGACAGATACGCAGTATTTT. Translating gives CASSYGAGVMTDTQYF.

The CDR3, as DNA: TGCAGCGTTGTACAGAACTATGGCTACACCTTC. Translated, it gives CSVVQNYGYTF. This chain connects TRBV29-1 to TRBJ1-2; D remains ambiguous. Trimming shortened V by 4 bases and J by 2 bases, and 5 bases separated the two germline ends. The CDR3 consists of 11 residues. CDR1 is SQVTM, CDR2 ANQGSEA, per germline.

V is TRBV2 and J is TRBJ1-1, with D perhaps matching TRBD1 (6 bases). Germline assignment: CDR1 SNHLY and CDR2 FYNNEI. The V and J ends lost 7 bases and 6 bases respectively, with 18 bases between them. The CDR3 is 14 residues long. The CDR3, as DNA: TGTGCCAGCACTGTACAGGGTGTAAAGGCTGAAGCTTTCTTT. Its protein is CASTVQGVKAEAFF.

This clonotype occurred many times. J is TRBJ2-3 and V is TRBV7-2; D is uncertain. Between the trimmed V and J ends, which lost 4 bases and 8 bases, there was a span of 22 bases. The CDR3 runs to 16 residues. The germline V gene encodes CDR1 SGHTA and CDR2 FQGNSA. In nucleotides, the CDR3 is TGTGCCAGCAGCTCCGACGGCCGGGCGGCACTTGGTACGCAGTATTTT. The encoded protein is CASSSDGRAALGTQYF.

Only a few counts were recorded for this clonotype. This chain joins TRBV20-1 and TRBJ2-1; tentative D call: TRBD1 (5 bases). Trimming shortened V by 3 bases and J by 3 bases, and 15 bases separated the two germline ends. This CDR3 spans 15 amino acids. CDR1 and CDR2 from the germline V gene are DFQATT and SNEGSKA (reference sequence). The CDR3 here is CSASRLDRGYNEQFF. Written as DNA, the CDR3 is TGCAGTGCTAGTAGGTTAGACAGAGGCTACAATGAGCAGTTCTTC.

This clonotype was detected many times. The chain recombines TRBV7-3 with TRBJ2-1, with D possibly TRBD2 on 6 matching bases. V gave up 2 bases and J gave up 6 bases, with 14 bases separating them. This CDR3 has 15 residues. The germline V gene has CDR1 SGHTA and CDR2 FQGTGA. CDR3 DNA sequence: TGTGCCAGCAGCTTATCAGGAGCGGGCCTCAATGAGCAGTTCTTC. Protein: CASSLSGAGLNEQFF.

This clonotype showed up just a few times. The J gene is TRBJ1-3, the V gene TRBV4-2, with 7 bases matching TRBD1. V was pared by 1 base and J by 2 bases, with 5 bases of the junction left unmatched. There are 16 residues in the CDR3. Per germline, CDR1 LGHNA and CDR2 YNFKEQ. The CDR3 region has the DNA TGTGCCAGCAGCCAAGGCGGCGGGACAGCTGGAAACACCATATATTTT. Translated: CASSQGGGTAGNTIYF.

Only a few counts were recorded for this clonotype. This chain links TRBV9 with TRBJ2-3; D is perhaps TRBD2 (6 bases). Germline assignment: CDR1 SGDLS and CDR2 YYNGEE. Deletions cut 4 bases from V and 0 bases from J, with 12 bases between. The CDR3 is made up of 15 amino acids. CDR3 sequence reads: CASSLGLGSTDTQYF. Here the CDR3 DNA reads TGTGCCAGCAGCCTGGGACTGGGTAGCACAGATACGCAGTATTTT.

About this clonotype: The junction does not match germline at one end; this may be a read error. The rearrangement uses TRBV5-1 and TRBJ2-1; 7 bases align to TRBD1. The CDR3 spans 13 residues. Germline CDR1 reads SGHRS; CDR2 reads YFSETQ. CDR3 sequence reads: CASTRNRGNEQFF. As DNA, the CDR3 is TGTGCCAGCACCCGAAACAGGGGCAATGAGCAGTTCTTC. Using reference TRBV5-1 and TRBJ2-1 for the parts outside the CDR3, the full variable domain is KAGVTQTPRYLIKTRGQQVTLSCSPISGHRSVSWYQQTPGQGLQFLFEYFSETQRNKGNFPGRFSGRQFSNSRSEMNVSTLELGDSALYLCASTRNRGNEQFFGPGTRLTVL.

This clonotype has a count of ten or more. The rearrangement uses TRBV20-1 and TRBJ2-3, with 12 nucleotides matching TRBD2. CDR1 is DFQATT, CDR2 SNEGSKA, per germline (reference sequence). The CDR3 extends over 14 amino acids. V was pared by 3 bases and J by 7 bases, with 5 bases of the junction left unmatched. The CDR3 loop reads CSASLAGGKNTQYF. In DNA form, the CDR3 reads TGCAGTGCTAGTCTAGCGGGGGGGAAAAATACGCAGTATTTT.

At least ten counts were recorded for this clonotype. CDR3 region: CASSLGQEFYNEQFF. For the CDR3, the DNA is TGCGCCAGCAGCTTGGGACAGGAATTCTACAATGAGCAGTTCTTC. The rearrangement uses TRBV5-1 and TRBJ2-1, with D possibly being TRBD1 (6 bases). CDR3 length equals 15 residues. Trimming stripped 0 bases from V and 3 bases from J, with 10 bases between. Germline loops: CDR1 SGHRS, CDR2 YFSETQ.

This clonotype was detected ten times or more. The rearrangement uses TRBV5-5 and TRBJ2-5, with TRBD1 matching over 8 bases. J lost 4 bases, V lost 4 bases, and 3 bases had no gene match. The CDR3 is made up of 13 amino acids. Germline V gives CDR1 SGHKS, CDR2 YYEKEE (reference sequence). The CDR3 sequence is CASSEGTGETQYF. CDR3 sequence (DNA): TGTGCCAGCAGCGAAGGGACAGGAGAGACCCAGTACTTC.

This clonotype was seen many times. The chain is built from TRBV5-1 and TRBJ1-1, with 7 bases fitting TRBD1. V gave up 1 base and J gave up 5 bases; unmatched junction bases: 5. CDR3 length: 14 residues. Germline CDR1 reads SGHRS; CDR2 reads YFSETQ. The CDR3 loop is CASSLKGAETEAFF. CDR3 in DNA: TGCGCCAGCAGCTTGAAGGGGGCTGAGACTGAAGCTTTCTTT.